The T cell receptor beta chain under discussion was sequenced for a study of blood T cells in healthy people across ages. Study conclusions and caveats: Donor CMV infection status was unknown, possibly confounding age-related changes in expanded clonotypes. There were more naive CD4+ cells and higher diversity in long-lived donors than in aged donors.

The V and J ends lost 2 bases and 4 bases respectively, with 9 bases between them. The CDR3 has 13 residues. Germline lookup yields CDR1 SGHTS and CDR2 YDEGEE. This clonotype was observed a few times. Antigen unknown. The second PCR ran about 6 to 12 cycles with a sample-barcoded 5' primer and J-beta primers. Each cDNA molecule was tagged by a template-switch adaptor with 12 random nucleotides. TCRdb analysed the 5' RACE reads with MiXCR anew, one entry per CDR3 protein. The sample records 450,000 to 700,000 distinct CDR3 sequences, roughly a quarter being singletons. The source is a woman between 65 and 79 years old in good health. The sample comprised blood. The rearrangement uses TRBV5-8 and TRBJ1-1; no firm D call. This CDR3 reads CASSFLQVTEAFF. DNA of the CDR3: TGTGCCAGCAGCTTTTTACAAGTCACTGAAGCTTTCTTT.